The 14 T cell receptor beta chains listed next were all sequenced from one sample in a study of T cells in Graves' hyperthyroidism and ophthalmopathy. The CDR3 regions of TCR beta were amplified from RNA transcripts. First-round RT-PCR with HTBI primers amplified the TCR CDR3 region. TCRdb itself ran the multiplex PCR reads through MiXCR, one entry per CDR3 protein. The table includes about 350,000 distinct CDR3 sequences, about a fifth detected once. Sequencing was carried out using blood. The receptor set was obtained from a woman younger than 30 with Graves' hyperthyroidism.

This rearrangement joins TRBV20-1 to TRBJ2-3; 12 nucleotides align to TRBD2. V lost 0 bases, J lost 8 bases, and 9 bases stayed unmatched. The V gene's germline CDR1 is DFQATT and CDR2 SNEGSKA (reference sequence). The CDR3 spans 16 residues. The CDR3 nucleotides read TGCAGTGCTAGAGATCTCGCTAGCGGGGGGGGAGGTACGCAGTATTTT. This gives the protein CSARDLASGGGGTQYF.

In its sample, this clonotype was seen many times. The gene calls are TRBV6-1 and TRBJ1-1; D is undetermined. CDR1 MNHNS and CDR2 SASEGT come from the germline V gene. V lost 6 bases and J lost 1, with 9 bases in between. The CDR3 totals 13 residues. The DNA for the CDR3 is TGTGCCAGCAGGGAGTGGGAGAACACTGAAGCTTTCTTT. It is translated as CASREWENTEAFF.

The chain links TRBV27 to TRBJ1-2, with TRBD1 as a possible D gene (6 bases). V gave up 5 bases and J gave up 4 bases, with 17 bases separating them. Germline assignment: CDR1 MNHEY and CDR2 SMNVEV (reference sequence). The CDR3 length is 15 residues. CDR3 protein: CASSARGAHSYGYTF. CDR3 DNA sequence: TGTGCCAGCAGTGCCCGGGGGGCCCATAGCTATGGCTACACCTTC.

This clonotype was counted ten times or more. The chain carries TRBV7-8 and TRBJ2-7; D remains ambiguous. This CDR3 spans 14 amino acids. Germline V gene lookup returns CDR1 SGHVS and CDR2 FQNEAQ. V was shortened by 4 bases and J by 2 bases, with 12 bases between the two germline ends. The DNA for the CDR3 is TGTGCCAGCAGCTCCTCCGGAAAGACCTACGAGCAGTACTTC. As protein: CASSSSGKTYEQYF.

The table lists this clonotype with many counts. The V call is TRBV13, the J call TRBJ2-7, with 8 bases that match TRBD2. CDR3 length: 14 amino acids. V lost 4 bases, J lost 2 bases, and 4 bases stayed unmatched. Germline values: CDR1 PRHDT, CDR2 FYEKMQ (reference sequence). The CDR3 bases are TGTGCCAGCAGCTCTACTAGCGGAACCTACGAGCAGTACTTC. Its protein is CASSSTSGTYEQYF.

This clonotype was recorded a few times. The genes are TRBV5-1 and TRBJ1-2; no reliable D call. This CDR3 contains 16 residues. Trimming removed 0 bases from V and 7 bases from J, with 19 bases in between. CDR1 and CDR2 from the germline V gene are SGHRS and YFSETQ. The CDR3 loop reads CASSLAGEVRGFGYTF. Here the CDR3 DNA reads TGCGCCAGCAGCTTGGCGGGAGAGGTTAGAGGGTTTGGCTACACCTTC. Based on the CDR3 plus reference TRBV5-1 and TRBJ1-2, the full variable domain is KAGVTQTPRYLIKTRGQQVTLSCSPISGHRSVSWYQQTPGQGLQFLFEYFSETQRNKGNFPGRFSGRQFSNSRSEMNVSTLELGDSALYLCASSLAGEVRGFGYTFGSGTRLTVV.

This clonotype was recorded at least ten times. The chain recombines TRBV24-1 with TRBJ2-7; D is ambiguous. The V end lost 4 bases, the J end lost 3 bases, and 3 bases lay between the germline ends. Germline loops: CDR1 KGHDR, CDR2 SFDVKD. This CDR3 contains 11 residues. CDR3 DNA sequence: TGTGCCACCAGTGAGGTCTACGAGCAGTACTTC. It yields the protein CATSEVYEQYF.

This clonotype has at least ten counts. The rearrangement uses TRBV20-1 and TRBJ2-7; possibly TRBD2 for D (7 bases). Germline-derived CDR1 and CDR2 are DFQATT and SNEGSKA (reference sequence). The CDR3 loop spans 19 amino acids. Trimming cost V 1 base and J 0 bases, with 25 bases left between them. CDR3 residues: CSARAEPIGRGHSSYEQYF. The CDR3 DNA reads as TGCAGTGCTAGAGCCGAGCCGATCGGGCGGGGGCACAGCTCCTACGAGCAGTACTTC.

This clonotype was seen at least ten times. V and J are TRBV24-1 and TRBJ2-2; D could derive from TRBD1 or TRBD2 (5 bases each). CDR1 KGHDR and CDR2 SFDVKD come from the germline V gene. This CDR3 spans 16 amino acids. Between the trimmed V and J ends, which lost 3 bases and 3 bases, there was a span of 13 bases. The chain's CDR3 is CATSDPRDGYTGELFF. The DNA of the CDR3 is TGTGCCACCAGTGATCCCCGGGACGGTTACACCGGGGAGCTGTTTTTT.

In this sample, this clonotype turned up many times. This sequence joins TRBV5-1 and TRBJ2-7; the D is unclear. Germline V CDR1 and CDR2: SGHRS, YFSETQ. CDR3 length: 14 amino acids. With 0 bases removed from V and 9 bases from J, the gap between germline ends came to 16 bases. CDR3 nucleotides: TGCGCCAGCAGCTTGGAGGGCAACTTAGCTGGGCAGTACTTC. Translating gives CASSLEGNLAGQYF.

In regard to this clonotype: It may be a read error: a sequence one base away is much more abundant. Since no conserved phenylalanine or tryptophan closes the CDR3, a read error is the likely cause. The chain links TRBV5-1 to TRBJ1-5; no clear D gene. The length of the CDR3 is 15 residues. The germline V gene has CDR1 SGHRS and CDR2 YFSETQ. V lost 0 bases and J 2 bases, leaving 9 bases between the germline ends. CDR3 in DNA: TGCGCCAGCAGCTTGGGAGGGTCGGGCAATCAGCCCCAGCATGTT. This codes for CASSLGGSGNQPQHV.

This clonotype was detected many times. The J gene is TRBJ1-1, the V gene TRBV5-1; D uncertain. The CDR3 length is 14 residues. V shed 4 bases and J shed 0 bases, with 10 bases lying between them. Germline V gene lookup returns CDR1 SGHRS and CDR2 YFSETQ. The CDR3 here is CASSSRGLNTEAFF. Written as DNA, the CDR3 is TGCGCCAGCAGCAGTCGGGGATTGAACACTGAAGCTTTCTTT.

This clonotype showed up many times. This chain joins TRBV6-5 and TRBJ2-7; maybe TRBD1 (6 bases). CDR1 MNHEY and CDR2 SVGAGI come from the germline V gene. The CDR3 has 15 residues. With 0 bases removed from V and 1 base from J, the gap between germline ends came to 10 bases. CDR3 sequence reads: CASSYSEDSSYEQYF. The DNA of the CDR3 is TGTGCCAGCAGTTACTCGGAGGACAGTTCCTACGAGCAGTACTTC.

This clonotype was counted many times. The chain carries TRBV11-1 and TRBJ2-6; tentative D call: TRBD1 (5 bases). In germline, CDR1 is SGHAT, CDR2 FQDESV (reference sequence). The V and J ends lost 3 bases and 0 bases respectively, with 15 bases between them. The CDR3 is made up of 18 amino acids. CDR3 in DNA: TGTGCCAGCAGCTTTTTGGCAGGGTATACCTCTGGGGCCAACGTCCTGACTTTC. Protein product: CASSFLAGYTSGANVLTF.